This passage covers 27 T cell receptor beta chains from one sample sequenced in a study of spatial heterogeneity in lung cancer. In TCRdb, the 5' RACE reads were re-called with MiXCR into one record per CDR3 protein. The data hold about 61,000 distinct CDR3 sequences, with roughly 6.4% observed a single time. The sample's time point: sample taken at primary tumor resection. The sequenced sample was PBMCs, obtained at surgery. These receptor sequences come from a female donor with early-stage non-small cell lung cancer.

This clonotype was observed many times. V usage is TRBV6-1 and J usage is TRBJ2-7; D is unclear. The CDR3 runs to 15 residues. The V gene's germline CDR1 is MNHNS and CDR2 SASEGT. V was clipped by 6 bases and J by 1 base, with 16 bases between them. CDR3: CASSSPGLRSYEQYV. CDR3 nucleotides: TGTGCCAGCAGCTCCCCGGGTCTGAGGTCCTACGAGCAGTACGTC.

This clonotype has just a few counts. The rearrangement links TRBV9 to TRBJ1-4; D is possibly TRBD1 (5 bases). Germline assignment: CDR1 SGDLS and CDR2 YYNGEE. The ends were cut back, 2 bases at V and 7 bases at J, with 15 bases in the middle. This CDR3 has 15 amino acids. The DNA for the CDR3 is TGTGCCAGCAGCGTGGCTGGGGGGATGGGTGAAAAACTGTTTTTT. The encoded protein is CASSVAGGMGEKLFF.

This clonotype was recorded a few times. The gene calls are TRBV19 and TRBJ2-6, with D possibly called TRBD1 or TRBD2 (5 bases each). Trimming removed 7 bases from V and 1 base from J, with 11 bases in between. Germline assignment: CDR1 LNHDA and CDR2 SQIVND (reference sequence). This CDR3 spans 15 amino acids. CDR3 sequence reads: CASTLGPSGANVLTF. In DNA, the CDR3 is TGTGCCAGTACCCTGGGACCGTCTGGGGCCAACGTCCTGACTTTC.

This clonotype came up many times. V gene TRBV7-9 combines with J gene TRBJ2-5; TRBD2 matches at 12 bases. The ends lost 1 base at V and 5 bases at J; junction bases unmatched: 2. The length of the CDR3 is 15 residues. Germline V gene lookup returns CDR1 SEHNR and CDR2 FQNEAQ (reference sequence). CDR3 sequence reads: CASSLGLAGAETQYF. In DNA form, the CDR3 reads TGTGCCAGCAGCTTAGGACTAGCGGGGGCCGAGACCCAGTACTTC.

Ten or more counts support this clonotype. The rearrangement joins TRBV10-3 to TRBJ2-7; TRBD1 agrees at 7 bases. Germline-derived CDR1 and CDR2 are ENHRY and SYGVKD. This CDR3 region has 12 residues. The ends lost 10 bases at V and 4 bases at J; junction bases unmatched: 7. CDR3 in DNA: TGTGCCAGACCGACAGGGCGGTACGAGCAGTACGTC. It specifies CARPTGRYEQYV.

A few counts support this clonotype. The rearrangement uses TRBV6-1 and TRBJ2-7; possible D gene TRBD1, 5 bases. CDR3 size: 14 residues. V was shortened by 7 bases and J by 1 base, with 14 bases between the two germline ends. The germline V gene encodes CDR1 MNHNS and CDR2 SASEGT. The CDR3 DNA is TGTGCCAGCACCGAACAAGGGGCATCCTACGAGCAGTACGTC. Amino acids: CASTEQGASYEQYV.

This clonotype was recorded at least ten times. The V call is TRBV20-1, the J call TRBJ1-4; TRBD1 might be the D (6 bases). V was clipped by 6 bases and J by 7 bases, with 15 bases between them. Germline loops: CDR1 DFQATT, CDR2 SNEGSKA (reference sequence). This CDR3 spans 13 amino acids. The CDR3 here is CSAPGGAVEKLFF. DNA for the CDR3: TGCAGTGCCCCGGGGGGGGCTGTTGAAAAACTGTTTTTT.

This chain uses TRBV20-1 with TRBJ2-7; D is undetermined. Germline V CDR1 and CDR2: DFQATT, SNEGSKA (reference sequence). The CDR3 totals 12 residues. Deletions cut 5 bases from V and 4 bases from J, with 12 bases between. The CDR3 loop is CSAADLLYEQYV. The CDR3 nucleotides are TGCAGTGCTGCCGACTTACTATACGAGCAGTACGTC.

This clonotype was found a few times. The V call is TRBV2, the J call TRBJ2-2; TRBD1 aligns across 8 bases. The junction had 5 bases not matched to a gene; V was cut back by 4 bases and J by 4 bases. CDR1 is SNHLY and CDR2 is FYNNEI in the germline V gene. The CDR3 is 15 residues long. The CDR3 DNA sequence: TGTGCCAGCAGTGGGGGGACAGGAGTCACCGGGGAGCTGTTTTTT. Its translation is CASSGGTGVTGELFF.

This clonotype was seen more than once but under ten times. The chain is built from TRBV20-1 and TRBJ1-6, with D unresolved. Between the trimmed V and J ends, which lost 0 bases and 2 bases, there was a span of 11 bases. CDR1 and CDR2 from the germline V gene are DFQATT and SNEGSKA (reference sequence). The CDR3 is 16 amino acids. The CDR3 DNA follows: TGCAGTGCTAGAGATCTCCGGGGTCCCTATAATTCACCCCTCCACTTT. It specifies CSARDLRGPYNSPLHF.

This clonotype has ten or more counts. The chain joins TRBV12-3 or TRBV12-4 to TRBJ1-6; unclear D gene. CDR3 length equals 12 residues. The V gene lost 5 bases and the J gene lost 11 bases, with 10 bases spanning the gap. In DNA, the CDR3 is TGTGCCAGCAGTATCCCGAGGACACCCCTCCACTTT. Its translation is CASSIPRTPLHF.

V usage is TRBV6-5 and J usage is TRBJ2-6; no clear D gene. Germline V gene data show CDR1 as MNHEY and CDR2 as SVGAGI. The CDR3 is 16 residues long. The ends were cut back, 6 bases at V and 0 bases at J, with 12 bases in the middle. The CDR3 protein is CASSRGSYSGANVLTF. The DNA of the CDR3 is TGTGCCAGCAGCCGAGGATCATACTCTGGGGCCAACGTCCTGACTTTC.

Points on this clonotype: This may be a read error, as it is one base from a much larger clone. The gene calls are TRBV10-1 and TRBJ1-3; D gene unclear. The CDR3 contains 14 residues. From germline, CDR1 is WNHNN and CDR2 SYGVQD (reference sequence). CDR3 region: CASCEFHSGNTIYF. In nucleotides, the CDR3 is TGCGCCAGCTGTGAATTCCACTCTGGAAACACCATATATTTT.

This clonotype was seen repeatedly, ten times or more. V gene TRBV7-8 combines with J gene TRBJ1-1; D ambiguous. V was trimmed by 5 bases and J by 4 bases, leaving 14 bases between them. Germline loops: CDR1 SGHVS, CDR2 FQNEAQ. There are 14 residues in the CDR3. CDR3 in amino acids: CASSPILRTTEAFF. CDR3 bases: TGTGCCAGCAGCCCCATTCTTAGGACCACTGAAGCTTTCTTT. Based on the CDR3 plus reference TRBV7-8 and TRBJ1-1, the full variable domain is GAGVSQSPRYKVAKRGQDVALRCDPISGHVSLFWYQQALGQGPEFLTYFQNEAQLDKSGLPSDRFFAERPEGSVSTLKIQRTQQEDSAVYLCASSPILRTTEAFFGQGTRLTVV.

Regarding this clonotype: It may be a read error: a sequence one base away is much more abundant. The rearrangement uses TRBV28 and TRBJ2-7, with D possibly being TRBD2 (5 bases). Germline CDR1 reads MDHEN; CDR2 reads SYDVKM. The V end was cut by 11 bases, the J end by 3 bases, with 11 bases between. The CDR3 length is 11 residues. The CDR3: CAFDGDYEQYF. CDR3 sequence (DNA): TGTGCCTTCGACGGGGACTACGAGCAGTACTTC.

This clonotype showed up many times. V gene TRBV7-3 combines with J gene TRBJ1-2, with D unresolved. The CDR3 has 13 amino acids. Germline V gene lookup returns CDR1 SGHTA and CDR2 FQGTGA. Trimming removed 5 bases at V and 4 bases at J, with 11 bases between. As DNA, the CDR3 is TGTGCCAGCAGCCCCGCGGACGGCTATGGCTACACCTTC. Its protein is CASSPADGYGYTF.

This clonotype turned up a few times. V gene TRBV28 combines with J gene TRBJ1-1; possibly TRBD1 for D (6 bases). Germline V CDR1 and CDR2: MDHEN, SYDVKM. V lost 4 bases and J lost 8, with 11 bases in between. The CDR3 consists of 12 residues. In DNA, the CDR3 is TGTGCCAGCAGTTCCCGGACAGTCGAAGCTTTCTTT. Protein: CASSSRTVEAFF.

This clonotype has ten or more counts. V usage is TRBV4-1 and J usage is TRBJ2-3; 12 positions agree with TRBD2. Germline V gene sequence: CDR1 MGHRA, CDR2 YSYEKL. CDR3 size: 18 residues. V lost 0 bases and J lost 4; bases outside the gene matches: 8. CDR3 amino acids: CASSQDPSGGAGSDTQYF. The CDR3 DNA is TGCGCCAGCAGCCAAGATCCTAGCGGGGGGGCCGGGTCAGATACGCAGTATTTT.

This clonotype was observed many times. The chain couples TRBV9 to TRBJ1-4, with a weak D call TRBD1 (5 bases). Trimming left V 4 bases short and J 8 bases short, with 18 bases between. The CDR3 loop spans 15 amino acids. Looked up from germline, CDR1 is SGDLS and CDR2 is YYNGEE. CDR3 sequence (DNA): TGTGCCAGCAGCCCCGGCGGGGGACCTGACGAAAAACTGTTTTTT. Translating gives CASSPGGGPDEKLFF.

Only a few counts were recorded for this clonotype. V and J are TRBV7-9 and TRBJ1-6; 10 bases line up with TRBD1. This CDR3 is 16 amino acids long. The germline gives CDR1 SEHNR, CDR2 FQNEAQ (reference sequence). V lost 1 base and J lost 8; bases outside the gene matches: 5. The CDR3 DNA reads TGTGCCAGCAGCTTAGGCACTGGGACAGGGGATTCACCCCTCCACTTT. Encoded protein: CASSLGTGTGDSPLHF.

The rearrangement joins TRBV5-4 to TRBJ2-7; D remains unclear. Germline CDR1 is SGHNT and CDR2 is YYREEE (reference sequence). V was cut by 0 bases and J by 5 bases, with 9 bases left in between. The length of the CDR3 is 13 residues. This chain's CDR3 is CASSLGVGNEQYF. CDR3 DNA sequence: TGTGCCAGCAGCTTGGGGGTCGGTAACGAGCAGTACTTC.

In the case of this clonotype: Possible read error: a much larger clone is one base away. The chain joins TRBV2 to TRBJ2-1; D is undetermined. CDR1 is SNHLY, CDR2 FYNNEI, per germline. Trimming removed 2 bases at V and 6 bases at J, with 11 bases between. CDR3 length: 14 residues. The CDR3 nucleotides read TGTGCCAGCAGTGAAAGGCTAGACTGCAATGAGCAGTTCTTC. Translated, it gives CASSERLDCNEQFF. Full variable domain (remainder filled in from reference TRBV2 and TRBJ2-1): EPEVTQTPSHQVTQMGQEVILRCVPISNHLYFYWYRQILGQKVEFLVSFYNNEISEKSEIFDDQFSVERPDGSNFTLKIRSTKLEDSAMYFCASSERLDCNEQFFGPGTRLTVL.

This clonotype was observed many times. CDR3 DNA sequence: TGTGCCAGCAGCCTAAGGACAGGGGGCCGGGAGACCCAGTACTTC. Translated: CASSLRTGGRETQYF. The chain has TRBV12-3 or TRBV12-4 and TRBJ2-5; 11 bases are a match to TRBD1. J gave up 5 bases and V 6 bases, and 8 bases lay outside the gene matches. The CDR3 totals 15 residues.

In this sample, this clonotype turned up many times. CDR3 sequence (DNA): TGTGCCAGCAGTCTAGACATGGTTAGCGGGGACACTGAAGCTTTCTTT. It is translated as CASSLDMVSGDTEAFF. The chain employs TRBV28 and TRBJ1-1; D is unresolved. This CDR3 contains 16 residues. The ends were cut back, 5 bases at V and 3 bases at J, with 19 bases in the middle. Germline V lookup: CDR1 MDHEN, CDR2 SYDVKM.

The chain has TRBV6-5 and TRBJ2-1; 12 nucleotides match TRBD2. The ends lost 6 bases at V and 5 bases at J; junction bases unmatched: 5. This CDR3 comprises 15 residues. CDR1 is MNHEY, CDR2 SVGAGI, per germline. CDR3 nucleotide sequence: TGTGCCAGCAGCTTTCTAGCGGGAGGGCACAATGAGCAGTTCTTC. It specifies CASSFLAGGHNEQFF.

The chain has TRBV6-6 and TRBJ1-5, with D tentatively TRBD1 (5 bases). V lost 4 bases, J lost 6 bases, and 7 bases lay in between. The germline gives CDR1 MNHNY, CDR2 SVGAGI (reference sequence). This CDR3 has 12 amino acids. The DNA for the CDR3 is TGTGCCAGCAGTTTAGACAGTCAGCCCCAGCATTTT. It specifies CASSLDSQPQHF.

The table lists this clonotype with many counts. V usage is TRBV10-3 and J usage is TRBJ2-1; tentatively, D is TRBD1 (5 bases). The CDR3 length is 15 residues. Trimming stripped 3 bases from V and 4 bases from J, with 13 bases between. CDR1 is ENHRY, CDR2 SYGVKD, per germline. CDR3 in DNA: TGTGCCATCAGTGACGCTAGGGGTAAATACAATGAGCAGTTCTTC. Its translation is CAISDARGKYNEQFF.